Presented here are 10 T cell receptor beta chains from one specimen sequenced in a study of T cells after posttransplantation cyclophosphamide. Sampled 1 year posttransplant, controls received myeloablative marrow transplants, methotrexate and a calcineurin inhibitor. Clones were read by immunoSEQ multiplex PCR, and TCRdb kept only the in-frame ones, dropping some. Among about 16,000 clones listed, roughly 84% were seen once. Sequenced here: PBMCs, sampled after an allogeneic stem cell transplant with a calcineurin inhibitor and methotrexate. Every receptor here comes from a male patient between 45 and 59 years old who received an allogeneic stem cell transplant from an unrelated donor, was CMV-positive, and had chronic GVHD only. Some T cells here may be from the graft donor.

The chain is built from TRBV4-3 and TRBJ2-3, with a weak D call TRBD1 (6 bases). Looked up from germline, CDR1 is LGHNA and CDR2 is YSLEER. Deletions cut 0 bases from V and 2 bases from J, with 9 bases between. The CDR3 contains 15 residues. This CDR3 is CASSQDRGDTDTQYF. As DNA, the CDR3 is TGCGCCAGCAGCCAAGACAGGGGTGACACAGATACGCAGTATTTT.

The chain joins TRBV10-3 to TRBJ2-5; TRBD2 matches at 11 bases. The DNA end lines up better with TRBJ2-7; the J call may be wrong. The CDR3 extends over 14 amino acids. Germline V gene sequence: CDR1 ENHRY, CDR2 SYGVKD. The CDR3 nucleotides read TGTGCCATCAGTGCGACTAGCGGGGTTTACGAGCAGTACTTC. It is translated as CAISATSGVYEQYF.

This sequence joins TRBV5-5 and TRBJ2-4, with 10 nucleotides matching TRBD1. In germline, CDR1 is SGHKS, CDR2 YYEKEE (reference sequence). This CDR3 region has 13 residues. Germline trimming cut 2 bases from V and 9 bases from J; bases unmatched to any gene: 2. DNA for the CDR3: TGTGCCAGCAGCTTCCGGACAGGGGGCATTCAGTACTTC. It is translated as CASSFRTGGIQYF.

The chain links TRBV4-2 to TRBJ2-7, with a tentative D call TRBD2 (6 bases). CDR1 LGHNA and CDR2 YNFKEQ come from the germline V gene. This CDR3 is built from 15 residues. Trimming removed 5 bases from V and 7 bases from J, with 21 bases in between. The CDR3 here is CASSFIPSGVGEQYF. The CDR3 DNA reads as TGTGCCAGCAGCTTCATCCCGTCGGGGGTTGGAGAGCAGTACTTC.

The rearrangement links TRBV19 to TRBJ2-1; TRBD1 aligns across 7 bases. The CDR3 length is 16 residues. Germline values: CDR1 LNHDA, CDR2 SQIVND (reference sequence). Unmatched junction bases numbered 10, after V lost 3 bases and J lost 5 bases. The CDR3 DNA sequence: TGTGCCAGTAGTATTGGTGGCAGGGGGAGAAACAATGAGCAGTTCTTC. Translating it yields CASSIGGRGRNNEQFF.

The chain joins TRBV19 to TRBJ2-5; TRBD2 matches 15 bases. This CDR3 spans 14 amino acids. Looked up from germline, CDR1 is LNHDA and CDR2 is SQIVND (reference sequence). The J segment lost 7 bases and the V segment lost 3 bases, leaving 0 bases of the junction unmatched. The CDR3: CASSMGLAGGTQYF. As DNA, the CDR3 is TGTGCCAGTAGTATGGGACTAGCGGGGGGGACCCAGTACTTC.

V usage is TRBV5-1 and J usage is TRBJ2-6; D ambiguous. The V end lost 0 bases, the J end lost 2 bases, and 9 bases lay between the germline ends. The CDR3 is 16 residues long. CDR1 and CDR2 (germline): SGHRS, YFSETQ. This chain's CDR3 is CASSLGPLAGANVLTF. The CDR3 DNA follows: TGCGCCAGCAGCTTGGGTCCCTTAGCTGGGGCCAACGTCCTGACTTTC.

V usage is TRBV7-9 and J usage is TRBJ2-5; possible D gene TRBD1, 5 bases. Germline CDR1 and CDR2: SEHNR and FQNEAQ (reference sequence). This CDR3 spans 15 amino acids. V was cut by 6 bases and J by 5 bases, with 19 bases left in between. Here the CDR3 DNA reads TGTGCCAGCAGTCCCCGGGCAGGGTATTTGGAGACCCAGTACTTC. Amino acid sequence: CASSPRAGYLETQYF.

The rearrangement uses TRBV6-5 and TRBJ2-7; 9 nucleotides line up with TRBD1. V was clipped by 5 bases and J by 3 bases; unmatched bases: 8. The CDR3 totals 15 residues. Per germline, CDR1 MNHEY and CDR2 SVGAGI. CDR3 bases: TGTGCCAGCAGTCTTCACAGGGGGCTGGACTACGAGCAGTACTTC. This sequence encodes CASSLHRGLDYEQYF.

This chain uses TRBV11-3 with TRBJ2-3; perhaps TRBD2 as D (5 bases). The V end was cut by 1 base, the J end by 4 bases, with 21 bases between. Germline CDR1 is SGHNT and CDR2 is YENEEA. This CDR3 is built from 18 residues. The CDR3 reads CASSLAGFWESRSDTQYF. The CDR3 DNA reads as TGTGCCAGCAGCTTAGCGGGATTCTGGGAAAGTAGGTCAGATACGCAGTATTTT.